The text below deals with one TCR beta chain. Antigen unknown. Use of 60 Vbeta and 13 Jbeta primers characterized the PCR. Clones were read by immunoSEQ multiplex PCR, and TCRdb kept only the in-frame ones, dropping some. The data contain over 100,000 clones, 8.5% of them seen just once; the ten biggest clones take up 5% to 7%. In germline, CDR1 is SGHNT, CDR2 YYREEE (reference sequence). The length of the CDR3 is 18 residues. The V end was cut by 3 bases, the J end by 0 bases, with 16 bases between. These data are taken from a study of cytomegalovirus exposure and HLA in healthy donors. Overall study results and limits: CMV serostatus was the only immune exposure information that was available. Accounts indicate the classifier identified cytomegalovirus status with strong specificity and sensitivity.

The sequencing input was PBMCs. This sequence was found in a man in his forties in good health and CMV-seronegative. The rearrangement links TRBV5-4 to TRBJ2-6; a weak D match, TRBD2 (6 bases). CDR3 region: CASSSLGGSPSGANVLTF. The CDR3 region has the DNA TGTGCCAGCAGCTCTTTGGGAGGCTCACCCTCTGGGGCCAACGTCCTGACTTTC.